These 31 T cell receptor beta chains originate from one sample sequenced in a study of regulatory T cells in long-lasting Graves disease. Time point in this sample: persistent/refractory GD, antithyroid drugs over 5 years with positive TRAb. RNA extracted from PBMCs served as the sequencing template. Building the TCR beta libraries relied on iRepertoire HTBI primers, and CDR3 regions underwent Arm-PCR. One entry per CDR3 protein results from TCRdb running MiXCR on the multiplex PCR reads. The sample contains 350,000 to 450,000 distinct CDR3 sequences, more than 20% of which appear only once. Sequenced material: peripheral blood mononuclear cells (PBMCs), taken when the disease was refractory, from a patient treated with antithyroid drugs. The receptor set was obtained from a woman between 35 and 50 years old with Graves disease.

This clonotype was observed at least ten times. The chain links TRBV6-2 or TRBV6-3 to TRBJ1-1, with D tentatively TRBD1 (6 bases). The V end lost 5 bases, the J end lost 4 bases, and 14 bases lay between the germline ends. The CDR3 spans 14 residues. Germline V gene sequence: CDR1 MNHEY, CDR2 SVGEGT. CDR3 in amino acids: CASSPYRVGTEAFF. The CDR3 DNA follows: TGTGCCAGCAGTCCCTACAGGGTAGGCACTGAAGCTTTCTTT.

V usage is TRBV14 and J usage is TRBJ1-1; unclear D gene. There are 16 residues in the CDR3. Trimming removed 0 bases from V and 0 bases from J, with 11 bases in between. Germline CDR1 is SGHDN and CDR2 is FVKESK. CDR3 coding DNA: TGTGCCAGCAGCCAAGACTTTCAACGGTTGAACACTGAAGCTTTCTTT. Amino acids: CASSQDFQRLNTEAFF.

This clonotype showed up just a few times. The CDR3 reads CASTPGAREGPQHF. The CDR3 coding sequence is TGTGCCAGTACGCCTGGGGCAAGGGAGGGGCCCCAGCATTTT. This chain links TRBV19 with TRBJ1-5; perhaps TRBD1 as D (5 bases). Trimming shortened V by 7 bases and J by 9 bases, and 19 bases separated the two germline ends. This CDR3 region has 14 residues. The V gene's germline CDR1 is LNHDA and CDR2 SQIVND (reference sequence). Filled out from reference TRBV19 and TRBJ1-5, the complete variable domain reads DGGITQSPKYLFRKEGQNVTLSCEQNLNHDAMYWYRQDPGQGLRLIYYSQIVNDFQKGDIAEGYSVSREKKESFPLTVTSAQKNPTAFYLCASTPGAREGPQHFGDGTRLSIL.

This chain uses TRBV7-6 with TRBJ1-1; perhaps TRBD1 as D (5 bases). The CDR3 consists of 14 residues. The germline gives CDR1 SGHVS, CDR2 FNYEAQ. The V end lost 2 bases, the J end lost 3 bases, and 10 bases lay between the germline ends. The chain's CDR3 is CASSLPWGDTEAFF. In DNA, the CDR3 is TGTGCCAGCAGCTTACCGTGGGGGGACACTGAAGCTTTCTTT.

The chain employs TRBV18 and TRBJ1-1; D not resolved. This CDR3 region has 15 residues. Per germline, CDR1 KGHSH and CDR2 LQKENI. V was cut by 0 bases and J by 2 bases, with 10 bases left in between. Here the CDR3 DNA reads TGTGCCAGCTCACCACCATCCGCGGGAAACACTGAAGCTTTCTTT. Encoded protein: CASSPPSAGNTEAFF.

The rearrangement links TRBV6-1 to TRBJ2-2, with D perhaps assigned TRBD1 or TRBD2 (6 bases each). Germline V gene lookup returns CDR1 MNHNS and CDR2 SASEGT. CDR3 length: 15 amino acids. V was cut by 7 bases and J by 8 bases, with 20 bases left in between. As DNA, the CDR3 is TGTGCCAGCAACCAAAGGAGGGACACCGGTGGGGAGCTGTTTTTT. Amino acids: CASNQRRDTGGELFF.

On this clonotype itself: This could be a read error, since a much larger clone is one nucleotide away. The rearrangement joins TRBV11-2 to TRBJ2-7; 10 bases map to TRBD2. This CDR3 comprises 15 residues. V lost 5 bases, J lost 3 bases, and 7 bases stayed unmatched. Germline V gene lookup returns CDR1 SGHAT and CDR2 FQNNGV. The CDR3: CASSIGTSVNYEQYF. The CDR3, as DNA: TGTGCCAGCAGCATCGGGACTAGCGTGAACTACGAGCAGTACTTC. The full variable domain, in which reference TRBV11-2 and TRBJ2-7 provide the parts outside the CDR3, is EAGVAQSPRYKIIEKRQSVAFWCNPISGHATLYWYQQILGQGPKLLIQFQNNGVVDDSQLPKDRFSAERLKGVDSTLKIQPAKLEDSAVYLCASSIGTSVNYEQYFGPGTRLTVT.

This chain uses TRBV20-1 with TRBJ2-7, with a possible D match to TRBD2 (6 bases). Trimming took off 3 bases at V and 2 bases at J, with 14 bases between the two ends. CDR3 size: 14 residues. From germline, CDR1 is DFQATT and CDR2 SNEGSKA (reference sequence). The CDR3 coding sequence is TGCAGTGCTAGTCAACGGGAGAGAACCTACGAGCAGTACTTC. It translates to CSASQRERTYEQYF.

This chain joins TRBV9 and TRBJ2-2, with a weak D call TRBD2 (5 bases). With 0 bases removed from V and 0 bases from J, the gap between germline ends came to 9 bases. The CDR3 covers 16 residues. Germline values: CDR1 SGDLS, CDR2 YYNGEE. The chain's CDR3 is CASSVVWGANTGELFF. Here the CDR3 DNA reads TGTGCCAGCAGCGTAGTATGGGGAGCGAACACCGGGGAGCTGTTTTTT.

This clonotype was observed once. The rearrangement uses TRBV20-1 and TRBJ2-3; 7 positions match TRBD2. This CDR3 region has 14 residues. Germline loops: CDR1 DFQATT, CDR2 SNEGSKA (reference sequence). Losses at the gene ends were 6 bases for V and 1 base for J; bases not matched to a gene: 7. The CDR3 coding sequence is TGCAGTGCCCAACCGGGGGGAGGCACAGATACGCAGTATTTT. Translating it yields CSAQPGGGTDTQYF.

In this sample, this clonotype turned up a few times. J is TRBJ2-3 and V is TRBV28, with D uncertain. CDR3 length: 14 amino acids. Trimming took 6 bases from V and 2 from J, leaving 12 bases between them. Germline-derived CDR1 and CDR2 are MDHEN and SYDVKM. CDR3 nucleotide sequence: TGTGCCAGCAGCTTGGCTGGCCCCACAGATACGCAGTATTTT. Translation gives CASSLAGPTDTQYF.

The chain couples TRBV6-1 to TRBJ1-6; possibly TRBD1 for D (5 bases). Germline V gene sequence: CDR1 MNHNS, CDR2 SASEGT. V gave up 6 bases and J gave up 7 bases, with 19 bases separating them. The CDR3 spans 16 residues. CDR3: CASRTGTRSWNSPLHF. The CDR3 DNA follows: TGTGCCAGCAGAACCGGGACGCGTTCTTGGAATTCACCCCTCCACTTT.

This clonotype turned up a few times. The V gene is TRBV11-2, the J gene TRBJ2-6; D is undetermined. Trimming stripped 1 base from V and 0 bases from J, with 7 bases between. The CDR3 totals 16 residues. Germline CDR1 is SGHAT and CDR2 is FQNNGV. The CDR3 region is CASSLVVSSGANVLTF. CDR3 coding DNA: TGTGCCAGCAGCTTAGTTGTGAGCTCTGGGGCCAACGTCCTGACTTTC.

This clonotype was recorded many times. Germline is not matched at one junction end, which may reflect a read error. Here the CDR3 DNA reads TGTGCCAGCAGTGCCGCAAACTCTGCTGAAAAACTGTGTTTT. Protein product: CASSAANSAEKLCF. This sequence joins TRBV6-1 and TRBJ1-4; D is undetermined. The CDR3 has 14 amino acids. Germline V gene lookup returns CDR1 MNHNS and CDR2 SASEGT.

This clonotype was counted at least ten times. The chain joins TRBV29-1 to TRBJ2-5, with D perhaps being TRBD1 or TRBD2 (5 bases each). CDR3 length: 14 residues. The germline V gene encodes CDR1 SQVTM and CDR2 ANQGSEA. Trimming removed 7 bases at V and 4 bases at J, with 19 bases between. The CDR3 DNA is TGCAGCGGTTGGTCTTGGGGGAAGGGAGAGACCCAGTACTTC. Protein product: CSGWSWGKGETQYF.

This clonotype was seen more than once but under ten times. The chain employs TRBV7-2 and TRBJ2-5, with a possible D match to TRBD2 (5 bases). The V end was cut by 5 bases, the J end by 2 bases, with 18 bases between. This CDR3 spans 16 amino acids. Germline loops: CDR1 SGHTA, CDR2 FQGNSA. This CDR3 is CASSLVAGTRQETQYF. The CDR3 DNA sequence: TGTGCCAGCAGCCTAGTGGCGGGCACACGTCAAGAGACCCAGTACTTC.

This clonotype was seen repeatedly, ten times or more. The chain joins TRBV7-2 to TRBJ2-5; 8 bases align to TRBD2. CDR1 is SGHTA, CDR2 FQGNSA, per germline. This CDR3 comprises 17 residues. With 5 bases clipped from V and 4 bases from J, the junction kept 15 bases outside the gene matches. The CDR3 region is CASSPDGRRGRSETQYF. Written as DNA, the CDR3 is TGTGCCAGCAGCCCCGATGGTAGGCGCGGGAGGTCAGAGACCCAGTACTTC.

This clonotype appeared many times. The rearrangement uses TRBV28 and TRBJ1-4; D is possibly TRBD1 (5 bases). The CDR3 contains 14 residues. Germline CDR1 reads MDHEN; CDR2 reads SYDVKM. Between the trimmed V and J ends, which lost 7 bases and 7 bases, there was a span of 16 bases. The DNA for the CDR3 is TGTGCCAGCACCCCTCCGGTGGGGGGTGAAAAACTGTTTTTT. Translating it yields CASTPPVGGEKLFF. Full variable domain (missing parts from reference TRBV28 and TRBJ1-4): DVKVTQSSRYLVKRTGEKVFLECVQDMDHENMFWYRQDPGLGLRLIYFSYDVKMKEKGDIPEGYSVSREKKERFSLILESASTNQTSMYLCASTPPVGGEKLFFGSGTQLSVL.

The rearrangement uses TRBV5-1 and TRBJ2-1; 14 nucleotides align to TRBD2. The CDR3 extends over 17 amino acids. Germline-derived CDR1 and CDR2 are SGHRS and YFSETQ. V lost 5 bases to trimming and J lost 8 bases; unmatched junction nucleotides: 12. The chain's CDR3 is CASRGTSGSLGNDEQFF. In nucleotides, the CDR3 is TGCGCCAGCAGGGGGACTAGCGGGAGCTTGGGGAACGATGAGCAGTTCTTC.

The genes are TRBV10-3 and TRBJ1-5, with 7 bases aligning to TRBD1. With V trimmed by 0 bases and J by 4 bases, 3 bases remained unmatched. Germline CDR1 and CDR2: ENHRY and SYGVKD. The CDR3 totals 15 residues. The CDR3 bases are TGTGCCATCAGTGAGTCGGGGACAGAGAATCAGCCCCAGCATTTT. It translates to CAISESGTENQPQHF.

This chain joins TRBV7-3 and TRBJ2-3; possible D gene TRBD1, 7 bases. CDR1 and CDR2 (germline): SGHTA, FQGTGA. Deletions cut 5 bases from V and 4 bases from J, with 16 bases between. The CDR3 runs 15 residues. The CDR3 region has the DNA TGTGCCAGCAGCCTCCAGGGGGTAGCGGCAGATACGCAGTATTTT. It is translated as CASSLQGVAADTQYF.

The sample holds a few counts of this clonotype. V gene TRBV7-6 combines with J gene TRBJ2-7, with 8 bases that match TRBD2. Germline V CDR1 and CDR2: SGHVS, FNYEAQ. V shed 5 bases, J shed 3 bases, and the junction held 6 bases outside the gene matches. The CDR3 loop spans 14 amino acids. The CDR3 DNA sequence: TGTGCCAGCAGCAACGACGGGGGGGACTACGAGCAGTACTTC. Translation gives CASSNDGGDYEQYF.

This clonotype was picked up many times. The rearrangement links TRBV2 to TRBJ2-2; either TRBD1 or TRBD2 may fit D (5 bases each). The V and J ends lost 10 bases and 0 bases respectively, with 15 bases between them. This CDR3 comprises 15 residues. CDR1 is SNHLY, CDR2 FYNNEI, per germline. Written as DNA, the CDR3 is TGTGCCACCCAGCCGGGGCCCGCGAACACCGGGGAGCTGTTTTTT. This encodes CATQPGPANTGELFF.

This clonotype has a count of ten or more. The rearrangement uses TRBV15 and TRBJ2-7; D not resolved. The CDR3 loop spans 14 amino acids. V gave up 1 base and J gave up 2 bases, with 9 bases separating them. Germline CDR1 LNHNV, CDR2 YYDKDF (reference sequence). CDR3 region: CATSRGGSTYEQYF. Here the CDR3 DNA reads TGTGCCACCAGCAGAGGCGGCAGCACCTACGAGCAGTACTTC. Drawing the rest from reference TRBV15 and TRBJ2-7, the complete variable domain is DAMVIQNPRYQVTQFGKPVTLSCSQTLNHNVMYWYQQKSSQAPKLLFHYYDKDFNNEADTPDNFQSRRPNTSFCFLDIRSPGLGDTAMYLCATSRGGSTYEQYFGPGTRLTVT.

The chain has TRBV20-1 and TRBJ1-3; 7 bases map to TRBD1. Trimming removed 3 bases from V and 0 bases from J; junction bases left unmatched: 5. There are 15 residues in the CDR3. Germline CDR1 and CDR2: DFQATT and SNEGSKA (reference sequence). For the CDR3, the DNA is TGCAGTGCTAGGGCCACAGGGGCCTCTGGAAACACCATATATTTT. Encoded protein: CSARATGASGNTIYF.

This sequence joins TRBV12-3 or TRBV12-4 and TRBJ2-3; 10 nucleotides agree with TRBD2. The CDR3 runs 16 residues. V was clipped by 5 bases and J by 8 bases; unmatched bases: 13. CDR3 region: CASSAQGLAMSGTQYF. In nucleotides, the CDR3 is TGTGCCAGCAGTGCCCAGGGACTAGCGATGTCCGGTACGCAGTATTTT.

To note about this clonotype: The junction and the germline gene differ at one end; a read error may be behind it. The chain couples TRBV6-2 or TRBV6-3 to TRBJ1-1; D is uncertain. CDR1 and CDR2 from the germline V gene are MNHEY and SVGEGT. The CDR3 contains 13 residues. CDR3 nucleotide sequence: TGTGCCAGCAGTGAGGCGGCGAACACTGAAGCTCTCTTT. Translation gives CASSEAANTEALF.

The table lists this clonotype with many counts. This chain joins TRBV20-1 and TRBJ1-4, with D maybe TRBD1 (5 bases). Trimming removed 6 bases from V and 0 bases from J, with 14 bases in between. The CDR3 totals 15 residues. In germline, CDR1 is DFQATT, CDR2 SNEGSKA (reference sequence). The CDR3 DNA sequence: TGCAGTGCCCTAGACTGGGGGGCAACTAATGAAAAACTGTTTTTT. Translated: CSALDWGATNEKLFF.

This clonotype was seen at least ten times. The gene calls are TRBV28 and TRBJ2-7; no firm D call. V was trimmed by 6 bases and J by 9 bases, leaving 24 bases between them. The CDR3 is made up of 15 amino acids. Per germline, CDR1 MDHEN and CDR2 SYDVKM. CDR3 sequence: CASSPHSEFYEWQYF. In DNA form, the CDR3 reads TGTGCCAGCAGCCCTCACAGCGAATTCTACGAGTGGCAGTACTTC.

This clonotype was seen repeatedly, ten times or more. The rearrangement joins TRBV11-2 to TRBJ2-7, with a weak D call TRBD2 (7 bases). Germline V gene sequence: CDR1 SGHAT, CDR2 FQNNGV. The CDR3 sequence is 12 residues long. The V end lost 0 bases, the J end lost 10 bases, and 10 bases lay between the germline ends. This CDR3 reads CASSLERGAQYF. Here the CDR3 DNA reads TGTGCCAGCAGCTTAGAACGGGGGGCCCAGTACTTC.

This chain joins TRBV6-5 and TRBJ2-5; D ambiguous. Germline CDR1 and CDR2: MNHEY and SVGAGI. The CDR3 runs 15 residues. Trimming removed 0 bases at V and 4 bases at J, with 12 bases between. DNA of the CDR3: TGTGCCAGCAGTTACTCTAGGTCTAGTCGAGAGACCCAGTACTTC. The encoded protein is CASSYSRSSRETQYF.